This T cell receptor beta chain was captured in a study of response to subunit inactivated influenza vaccine. The CDR3 length is 17 residues. Germline V gene lookup returns CDR1 SGHTA and CDR2 FQGNSA. Losses at the gene ends were 4 bases for V and 4 bases for J; bases not matched to a gene: 14. TCRdb called the RT-PCR reads again in MiXCR, with one record for every CDR3 protein. This repertoire shows around 570,000 distinct CDR3 sequences, around 11% found once; its top ten account for approximately 10%. In addition, the sample was reused for a study of T cells expressing NK-cell markers. That work adds: Beta-chain TCR cDNA was generated via 5'RACE template switching with UMIs. Sorted CD3+CD56-NKG2C+, CD3+CD56+NKG2C- and CD3+CD56+NKG2C+ T cells were the source of the TCR beta repertoires. Restriction of the sorted population to alpha-beta TCR T cells was achieved in several experiments with an anti-gamma-delta TCR antibody. Five or six donors showed dominant NKG2C+ clonotypes comprising about 1.0-7.0% of their CD8+ T cells. The CD3+CD56-NKG2C+ fraction was also led by these clonotypes in a few donors.

The receptor's source is a man in his fifties or sixties who received an inactivated influenza vaccine. The specimen comprised PBMCs from blood, sampled on the day of vaccination. The chain couples TRBV7-2 to TRBJ2-7, with 9 bases that match TRBD2. This CDR3 is CASSSPRGSGSGYEQYF. DNA of the CDR3: TGTGCCAGCAGCTCCCCGCGAGGTAGCGGGAGTGGTTACGAGCAGTACTTC.